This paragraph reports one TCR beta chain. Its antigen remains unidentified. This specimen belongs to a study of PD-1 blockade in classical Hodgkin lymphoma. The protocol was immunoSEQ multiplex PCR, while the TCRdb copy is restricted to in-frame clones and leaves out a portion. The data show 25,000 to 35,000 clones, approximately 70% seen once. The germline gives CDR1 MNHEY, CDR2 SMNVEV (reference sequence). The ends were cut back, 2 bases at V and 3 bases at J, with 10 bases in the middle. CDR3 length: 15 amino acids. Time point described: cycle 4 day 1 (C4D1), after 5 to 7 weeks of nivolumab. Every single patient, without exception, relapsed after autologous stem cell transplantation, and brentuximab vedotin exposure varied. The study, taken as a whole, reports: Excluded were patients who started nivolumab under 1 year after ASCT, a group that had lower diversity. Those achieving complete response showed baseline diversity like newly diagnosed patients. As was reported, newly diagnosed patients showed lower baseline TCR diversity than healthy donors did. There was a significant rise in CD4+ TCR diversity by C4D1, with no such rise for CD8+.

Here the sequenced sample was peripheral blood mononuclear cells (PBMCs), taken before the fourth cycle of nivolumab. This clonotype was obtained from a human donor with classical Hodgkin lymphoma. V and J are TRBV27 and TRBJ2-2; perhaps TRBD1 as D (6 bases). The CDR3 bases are TGTGCCAGCAGTTTAATCAGGGGCTACACCGGGGAGCTGTTTTTT. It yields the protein CASSLIRGYTGELFF.